This note documents a single T cell receptor (beta chain) sequence. These data are taken from a study of blood T cell repertoires in COVID-19. The overall study: Samples came from the United States, Italy and Spain, spanning acute and convalescent COVID-19. The cDNA or gDNA used as material had been derived from T cells, B-cell-depleted T cells, or PBMCs.

Clones were read by immunoSEQ multiplex PCR, and TCRdb kept only the in-frame ones, dropping some. The sample holds around 190,000 clones, roughly 79% seen once. The Seattle site enrolled patients during active infection and followed them longitudinally. Germline-derived CDR1 and CDR2 are SNHLY and FYNNEI. The CDR3 contains 13 residues. Trimming removed 4 bases at V and 5 bases at J, with 12 bases between. Specimen: peripheral blood. This receptor was identified in a woman aged 40 to 50 with COVID-19, enrolled during active disease. The chain couples TRBV2 to TRBJ2-7, with no clear D. CDR3 nucleotides: TGTGCCAGCAGTGGCAACTACCCCGACGAGCAGTACTTC. Protein sequence: CASSGNYPDEQYF.